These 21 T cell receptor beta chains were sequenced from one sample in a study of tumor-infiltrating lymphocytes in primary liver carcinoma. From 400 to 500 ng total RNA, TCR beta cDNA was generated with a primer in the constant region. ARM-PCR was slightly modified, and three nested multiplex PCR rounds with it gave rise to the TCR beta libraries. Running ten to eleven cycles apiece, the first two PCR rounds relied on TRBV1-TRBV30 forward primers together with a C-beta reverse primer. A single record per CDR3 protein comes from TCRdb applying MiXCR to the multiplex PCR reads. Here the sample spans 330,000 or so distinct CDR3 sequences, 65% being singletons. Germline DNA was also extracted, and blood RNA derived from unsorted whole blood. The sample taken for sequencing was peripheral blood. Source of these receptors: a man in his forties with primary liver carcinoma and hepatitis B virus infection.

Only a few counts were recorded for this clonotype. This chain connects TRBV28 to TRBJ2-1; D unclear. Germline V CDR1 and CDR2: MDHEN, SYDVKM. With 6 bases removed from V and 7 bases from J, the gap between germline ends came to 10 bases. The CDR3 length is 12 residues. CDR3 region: CASSVSRNEQFF. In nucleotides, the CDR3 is TGTGCCAGCAGCGTTAGCAGGAATGAGCAGTTCTTC.

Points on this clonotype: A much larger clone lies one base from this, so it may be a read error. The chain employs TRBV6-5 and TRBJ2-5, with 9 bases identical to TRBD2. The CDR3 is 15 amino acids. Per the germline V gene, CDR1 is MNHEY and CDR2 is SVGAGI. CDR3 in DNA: TGTGCCAGCAGCCGGAGGCTAGCGGGACAAGAGACCCACTACTTC. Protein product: CASSRRLAGQETHYF.

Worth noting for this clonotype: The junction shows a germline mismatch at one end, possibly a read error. The CDR3 DNA reads as TGTGCCACCAGCTTCCGGCAGGTACCTGAAGCTTTCTTT. This sequence encodes CATSFRQVPEAFF. The chain is built from TRBV11-2 and TRBJ1-1; no reliable D call. This CDR3 region has 13 residues. Germline-derived CDR1 and CDR2 are SGHAT and FQNNGV.

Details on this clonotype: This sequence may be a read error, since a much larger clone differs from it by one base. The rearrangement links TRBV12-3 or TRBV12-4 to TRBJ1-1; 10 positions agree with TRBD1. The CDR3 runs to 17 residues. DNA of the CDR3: TGTGCCAACAGTTTCCTCCGGGACAGGGGACTTAACACTGAAGCTTTCTTT. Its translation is CANSFLRDRGLNTEAFF.

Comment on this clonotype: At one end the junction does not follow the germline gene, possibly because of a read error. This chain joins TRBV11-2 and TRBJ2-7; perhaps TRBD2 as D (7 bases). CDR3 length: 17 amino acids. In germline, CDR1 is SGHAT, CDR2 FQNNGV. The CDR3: CASSLVEGGDYSYEQYF. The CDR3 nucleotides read TGTGCCAGCAGTTTAGTCGAGGGGGGGGATTACTCCTACGAGCAGTACTTC.

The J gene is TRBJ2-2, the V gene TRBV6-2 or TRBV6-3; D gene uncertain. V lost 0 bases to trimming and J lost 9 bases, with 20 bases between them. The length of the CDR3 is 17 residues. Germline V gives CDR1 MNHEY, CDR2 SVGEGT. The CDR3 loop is CASSYSRTATNTWELFF. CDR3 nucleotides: TGTGCCAGCAGTTACTCGAGAACAGCTACGAACACATGGGAGCTGTTTTTT.

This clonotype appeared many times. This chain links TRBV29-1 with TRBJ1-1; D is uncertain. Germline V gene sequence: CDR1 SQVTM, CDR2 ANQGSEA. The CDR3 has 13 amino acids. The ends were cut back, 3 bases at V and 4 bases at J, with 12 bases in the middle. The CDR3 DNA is TGCAGCGTTGACCAGTATCGGGGCACTGAAGCTTTCTTT. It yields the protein CSVDQYRGTEAFF.

CDR3 in DNA: TGTGCCAGCAGCTTCGATCAGCGGCGGGGGGGCCGAGCTGGGGAGCTGTTTTTT. Translated: CASSFDQRRGGRAGELFF. This chain joins TRBV11-2 and TRBJ2-2, with TRBD2 matching 9 bases. V lost 3 bases to trimming and J lost 8 bases; unmatched junction nucleotides: 16. From germline, CDR1 is SGHAT and CDR2 FQNNGV. This CDR3 region has 18 residues.

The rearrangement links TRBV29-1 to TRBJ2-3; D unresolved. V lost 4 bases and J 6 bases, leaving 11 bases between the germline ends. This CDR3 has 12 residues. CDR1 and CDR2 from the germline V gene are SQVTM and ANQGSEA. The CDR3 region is CSVVTEWDTQYF. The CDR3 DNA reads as TGCAGCGTTGTAACAGAGTGGGATACGCAGTATTTT.

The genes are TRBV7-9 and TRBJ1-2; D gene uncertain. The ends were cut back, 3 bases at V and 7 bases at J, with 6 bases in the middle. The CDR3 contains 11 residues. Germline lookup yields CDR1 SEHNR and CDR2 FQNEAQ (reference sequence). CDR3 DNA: TGTGCCAGCAGCTTTGGGGTTGGCTACACCTTC. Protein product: CASSFGVGYTF.

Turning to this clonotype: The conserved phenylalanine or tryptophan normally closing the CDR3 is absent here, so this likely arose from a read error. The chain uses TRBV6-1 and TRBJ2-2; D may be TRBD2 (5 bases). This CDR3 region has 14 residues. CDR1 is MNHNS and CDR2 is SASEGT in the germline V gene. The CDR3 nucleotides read TGTGCCAGTAGTGAATTGGGAGCCACCGGGGAGCTGTTTTTA. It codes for CASSELGATGELFL.

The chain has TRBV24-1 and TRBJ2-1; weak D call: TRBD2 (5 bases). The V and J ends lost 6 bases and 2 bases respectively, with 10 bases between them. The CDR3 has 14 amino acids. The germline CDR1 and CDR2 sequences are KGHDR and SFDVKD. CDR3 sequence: CATSKAEAYNEQFF. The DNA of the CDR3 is TGTGCCACCAGTAAAGCGGAAGCCTACAATGAGCAGTTCTTC.

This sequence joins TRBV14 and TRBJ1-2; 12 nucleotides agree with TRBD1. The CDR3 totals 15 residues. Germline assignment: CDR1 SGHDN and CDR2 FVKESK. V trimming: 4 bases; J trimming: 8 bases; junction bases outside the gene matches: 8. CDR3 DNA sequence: TGTGCCAGCAGCCGGACCGGGACAGGGGGCCGGGGCTACACCTTC. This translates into CASSRTGTGGRGYTF.

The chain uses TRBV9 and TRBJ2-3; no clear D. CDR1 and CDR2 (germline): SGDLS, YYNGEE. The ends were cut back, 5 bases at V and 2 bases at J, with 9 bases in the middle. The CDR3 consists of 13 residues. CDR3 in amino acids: CASSISFTDTQYF. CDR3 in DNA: TGTGCCAGCAGTATTAGCTTCACAGATACGCAGTATTTT. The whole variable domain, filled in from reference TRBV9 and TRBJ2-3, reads DSGVTQTPKHLITATGQRVTLRCSPRSGDLSVYWYQQSLDQGLQFLIQYYNGEERAKGNILERFSAQQFPDLHSELNLSSLELGDSALYFCASSISFTDTQYFGPGTRLTVL.

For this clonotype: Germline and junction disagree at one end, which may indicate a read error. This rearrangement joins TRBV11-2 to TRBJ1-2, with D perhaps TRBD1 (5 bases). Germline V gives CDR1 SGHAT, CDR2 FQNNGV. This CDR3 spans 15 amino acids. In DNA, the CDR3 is TGTGCCAGCAGCTTAGATGACGTGGGGGGTGGTGGCCACACCTTC. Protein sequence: CASSLDDVGGGGHTF.

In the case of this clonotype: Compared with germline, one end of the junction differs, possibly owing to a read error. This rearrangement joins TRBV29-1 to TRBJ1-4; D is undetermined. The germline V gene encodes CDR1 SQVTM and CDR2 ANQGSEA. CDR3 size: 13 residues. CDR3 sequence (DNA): TGTAGCGTTCAAGGCCGTGCTGGTGAAAAACTGTTTTTT. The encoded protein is CSVQGRAGEKLFF.

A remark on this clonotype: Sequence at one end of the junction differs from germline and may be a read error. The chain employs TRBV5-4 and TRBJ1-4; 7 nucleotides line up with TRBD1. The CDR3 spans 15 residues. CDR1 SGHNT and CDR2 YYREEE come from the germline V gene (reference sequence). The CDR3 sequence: CANSLDWTDREKPFF. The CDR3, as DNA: TGTGCCAACAGCTTAGATTGGACCGACAGGGAAAAACCGTTTTTT.

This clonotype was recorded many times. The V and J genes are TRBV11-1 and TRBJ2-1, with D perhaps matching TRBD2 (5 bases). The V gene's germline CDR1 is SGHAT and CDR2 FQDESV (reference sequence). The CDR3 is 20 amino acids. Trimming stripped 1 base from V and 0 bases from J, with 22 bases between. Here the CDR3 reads CASSLDGGPVTRTSYNEQFF. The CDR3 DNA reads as TGTGCCAGCAGCTTAGACGGCGGGCCGGTAACACGAACCTCCTACAATGAGCAGTTCTTC.

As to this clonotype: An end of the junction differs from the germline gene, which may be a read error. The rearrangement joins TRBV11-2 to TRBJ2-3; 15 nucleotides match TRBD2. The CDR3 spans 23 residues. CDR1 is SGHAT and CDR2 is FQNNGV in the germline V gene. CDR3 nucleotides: TGTGCCAGCATCGGGTGGGGACTAGCGGGAGGCCCAGATACCGGGCCTAGCACAGATATGCAGTATTTT. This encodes CASIGWGLAGGPDTGPSTDMQYF.

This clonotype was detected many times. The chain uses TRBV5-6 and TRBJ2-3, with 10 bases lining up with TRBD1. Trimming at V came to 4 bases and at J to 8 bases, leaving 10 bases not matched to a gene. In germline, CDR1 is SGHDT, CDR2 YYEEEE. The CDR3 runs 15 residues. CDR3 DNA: TGTGCCAGCAGCCGGGACAGGGGTTTAATGGGTACGCAGTATTTT. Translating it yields CASSRDRGLMGTQYF.

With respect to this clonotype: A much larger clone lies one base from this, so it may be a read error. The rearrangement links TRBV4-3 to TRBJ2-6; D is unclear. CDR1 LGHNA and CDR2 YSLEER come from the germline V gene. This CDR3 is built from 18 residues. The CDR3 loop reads CASSSTRQEASGTNVLTF. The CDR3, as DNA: TGCGCCAGCAGCTCAACCAGGCAGGAAGCCTCTGGGACCAACGTCCTGACTTTC.